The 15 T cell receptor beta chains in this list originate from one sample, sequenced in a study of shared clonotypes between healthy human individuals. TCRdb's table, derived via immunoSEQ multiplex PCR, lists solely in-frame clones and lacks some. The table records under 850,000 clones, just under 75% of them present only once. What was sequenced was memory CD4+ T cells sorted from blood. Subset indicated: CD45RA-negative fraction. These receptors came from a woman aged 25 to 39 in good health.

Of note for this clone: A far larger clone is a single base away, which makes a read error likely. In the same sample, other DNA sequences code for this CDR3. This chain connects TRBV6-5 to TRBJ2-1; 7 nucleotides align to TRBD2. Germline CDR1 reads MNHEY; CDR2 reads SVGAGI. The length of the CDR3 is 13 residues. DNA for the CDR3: TGTGCCAGCAGTCCCGGGGGGTCCGACGAGCAATTCTTC. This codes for CASSPGGSDEQFF.

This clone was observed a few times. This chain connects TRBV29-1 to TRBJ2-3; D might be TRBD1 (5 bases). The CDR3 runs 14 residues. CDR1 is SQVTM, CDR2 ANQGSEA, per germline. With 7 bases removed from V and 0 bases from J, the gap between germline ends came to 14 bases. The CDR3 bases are TGCAGCGCCCGCTACAGGTCTAGCACAGATACGCAGTATTTT. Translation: CSARYRSSTDTQYF.

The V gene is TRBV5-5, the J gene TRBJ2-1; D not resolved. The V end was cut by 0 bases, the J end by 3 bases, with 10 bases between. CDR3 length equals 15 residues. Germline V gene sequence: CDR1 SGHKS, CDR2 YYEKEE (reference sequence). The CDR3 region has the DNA TGTGCCAGCAGCTTGGCCACAGTAGACTACAATGAGCAGTTCTTC. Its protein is CASSLATVDYNEQFF. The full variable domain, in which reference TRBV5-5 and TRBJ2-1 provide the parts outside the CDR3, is DAGVTQSPTHLIKTRGQQVTLRCSPISGHKSVSWYQQVLGQGPQFIFQYYEKEERGRGNFPDRFSARQFPNYSSELNVNALLLGDSALYLCASSLATVDYNEQFFGPGTRLTVL.

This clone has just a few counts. CDR3 nucleotide sequence: TGTGCCAGCAGCTTAGACAGGGACGGGGCCAACGTCCTGACTTTC. It yields the protein CASSLDRDGANVLTF. This sequence joins TRBV11-2 and TRBJ2-6; D possibly uses TRBD1 or TRBD2 (5 bases each). There are 15 residues in the CDR3. V was cut by 0 bases and J by 4 bases, with 7 bases left in between. CDR1 and CDR2 (germline): SGHAT, FQNNGV.

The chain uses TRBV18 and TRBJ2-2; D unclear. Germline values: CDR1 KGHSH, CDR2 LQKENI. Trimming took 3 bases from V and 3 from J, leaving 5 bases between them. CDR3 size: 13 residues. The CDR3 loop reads CASSPGYTGELFF. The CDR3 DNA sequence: TGTGCCAGCTCACCGGGCTACACCGGGGAGCTGTTTTTT.

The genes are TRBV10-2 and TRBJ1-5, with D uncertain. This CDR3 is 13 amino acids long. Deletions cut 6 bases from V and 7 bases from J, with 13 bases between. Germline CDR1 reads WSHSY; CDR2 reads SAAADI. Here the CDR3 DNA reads TGCGCCAGCAGGACGCGAGAATCCCAGCCCCAGCATTTT. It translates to CASRTRESQPQHF.

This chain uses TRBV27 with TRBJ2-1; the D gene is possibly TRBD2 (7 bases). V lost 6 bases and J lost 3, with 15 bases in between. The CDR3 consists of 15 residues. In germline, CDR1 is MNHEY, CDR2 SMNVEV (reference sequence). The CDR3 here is CASRTPGGDYNEQFF. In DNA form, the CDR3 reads TGTGCCAGCAGAACCCCGGGGGGCGACTACAATGAGCAGTTCTTC.

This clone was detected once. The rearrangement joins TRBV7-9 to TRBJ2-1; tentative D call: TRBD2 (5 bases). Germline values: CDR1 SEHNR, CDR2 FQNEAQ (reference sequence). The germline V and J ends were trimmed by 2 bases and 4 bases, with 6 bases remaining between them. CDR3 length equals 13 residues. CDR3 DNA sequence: TGTGCCAGCAGCTTACGGGATTACAATGAGCAGTTCTTC. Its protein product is CASSLRDYNEQFF.

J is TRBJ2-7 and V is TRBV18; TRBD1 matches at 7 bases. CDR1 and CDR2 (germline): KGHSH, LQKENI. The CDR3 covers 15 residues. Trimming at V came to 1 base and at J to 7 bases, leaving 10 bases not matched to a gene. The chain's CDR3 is CASSPREGALEEQYF. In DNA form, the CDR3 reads TGTGCCAGCTCACCACGCGAGGGGGCTTTGGAAGAGCAGTACTTC.

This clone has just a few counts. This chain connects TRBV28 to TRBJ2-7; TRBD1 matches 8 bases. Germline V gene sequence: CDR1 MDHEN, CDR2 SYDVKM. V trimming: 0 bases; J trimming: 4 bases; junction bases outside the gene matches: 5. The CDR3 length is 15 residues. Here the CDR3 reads CASSLWAGGRYEQYF. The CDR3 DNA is TGTGCCAGCAGTTTATGGGCAGGGGGCCGATACGAGCAGTACTTC.

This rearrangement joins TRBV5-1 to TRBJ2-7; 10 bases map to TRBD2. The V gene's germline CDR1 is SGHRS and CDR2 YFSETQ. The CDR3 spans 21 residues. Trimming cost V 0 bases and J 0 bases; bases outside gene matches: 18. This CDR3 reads CASSLETSGPGSLPSSYEQYF. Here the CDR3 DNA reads TGCGCCAGCAGCTTGGAGACTAGCGGGCCGGGGTCCTTACCGAGCTCCTACGAGCAGTACTTC.

The DNA for the CDR3 is TGTGCCAGCAGCTTTTGGCAGGGAACACTCTCTGGAAACACCATATATTTT. Translation: CASSFWQGTLSGNTIYF. The chain has TRBV7-9 and TRBJ1-3; TRBD1 might be the D (5 bases). The CDR3 loop spans 17 amino acids. Per germline, CDR1 SEHNR and CDR2 FQNEAQ (reference sequence). V was clipped by 3 bases and J by 0 bases, with 15 bases between them.

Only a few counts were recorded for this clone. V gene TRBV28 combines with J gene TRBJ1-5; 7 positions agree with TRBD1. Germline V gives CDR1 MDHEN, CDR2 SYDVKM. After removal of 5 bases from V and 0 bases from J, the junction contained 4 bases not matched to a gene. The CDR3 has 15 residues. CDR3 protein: CASSLGTVSNQPQHF. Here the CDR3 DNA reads TGTGCCAGCAGTCTCGGGACAGTTAGCAATCAGCCCCAGCATTTT.

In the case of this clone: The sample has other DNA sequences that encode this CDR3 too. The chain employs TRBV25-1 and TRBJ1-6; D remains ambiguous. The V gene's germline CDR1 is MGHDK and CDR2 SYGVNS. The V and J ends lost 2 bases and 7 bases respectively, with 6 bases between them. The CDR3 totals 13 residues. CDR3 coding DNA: TGTGCCAGCAGTGAACTTGAGAATTCACCCCTCCACTTT. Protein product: CASSELENSPLHF.

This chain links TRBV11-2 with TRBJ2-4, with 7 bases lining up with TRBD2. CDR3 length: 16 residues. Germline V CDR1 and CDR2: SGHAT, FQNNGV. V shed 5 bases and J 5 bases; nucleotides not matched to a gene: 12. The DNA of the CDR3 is TGTGCCAGCAGCCAGACCCCCCTAGCGGTCGAAAACATTCAGTACTTC. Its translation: CASSQTPLAVENIQYF.